This record concerns one T cell receptor (beta chain) sequence. The data are from a study of shared T cell receptors in the human thymus. Assay: immunoSEQ multiplex PCR; the TCRdb copy retains only in-frame clones and omits some. In the table there are about 500,000 clones, around 78% of which are singletons. From germline, CDR1 is SGHTA and CDR2 FQGNSA. The CDR3 extends over 18 amino acids. Trimming removed 4 bases from V and 0 bases from J; junction bases left unmatched: 5. This sample was shared with a second study, whose subject was human thymus T cells.

The receptor was isolated from a boy less than two years old with a congenital heart defect. The sequencing input was thymocytes. The chain uses TRBV7-2 and TRBJ2-1; 14 bases are a match to TRBD2. DNA for the CDR3: TGTGCCAGCAGCTGGACGACTAGCGGGAGGGCCTCCTACAATGAGCAGTTCTTC. This sequence encodes CASSWTTSGRASYNEQFF.